This T cell receptor (beta chain) was found in a study of blood T cell repertoires in COVID-19 (dated by TCRdb to 2018 to 2020). Notes on the research overall: Collaborator samples came from the United States, Italy and Spain and covered acute and convalescent phases of COVID-19. The prospective study material was composed of cDNA or gDNA derived from T cells, B-cell-depleted T cells, or PBMCs. Samples came from the ongoing ImmuneRACE study (first 160 participants) plus 1,254 subjects from 6 global collaborators. Subjects who had been exposed to COVID-19, were actively infected with it, or had recovered from it provided the deeply sampled blood TCRbeta repertoires that made up the dataset. A de-identified subject ID, COVID-19 status, age in years and sex were almost always included in the sample metadata. The repertoires were released in a freely available public database intended as a resource for research on the immune response to SARS-CoV-2. Where HLA class I and class II types were available, the types were taken from metadata supplied by the sample provider, not from assay-based typing. Overall study outcomes, separate from this receptor: Clinical and demographic metadata were provided uncurated, with the amount varying by source and participant.

The collaborating institutions used their own protocols to collect whole blood in K2EDTA tubes. For TCRbeta analysis, collaborators shipped samples as frozen whole blood, isolated PBMCs, or DNA extracted from either of those sample types. Remarks on this clone: Its antigen has not been determined. Base qualities are not recorded, but no much larger clone differs from it by a single base.

The CDR3 contains 14 residues, cysteine and phenylalanine counted. Left in the record is the CDR3 DNA by itself, 42 bases read in frame from the first base. The CDR1 and CDR2 encoded by the germline V gene (reference sequence) are LGHDT and YNNKEL. V is pared back by 0 bases and J by 1 base, with 6 bases lying between the germline termini. The immunoSEQ Assay, a bias-controlled multiplex PCR, was used to amplify TCRbeta CDR3 regions from genomic DNA. The authors' pipeline ran thus. Nucleated cell counts per sample were estimated from amplification of reference gene primers within the assay. To quantify the absolute abundance of each unique TCRbeta CDR3 rearrangement, sequence reads were collapsed and filtered. For each sample, productive Simpson clonality was calculated as the square root of Simpson's diversity index across productive rearrangements. The immuneACCESS repertoire file appears here via TCRdb, limited to in-frame rearrangements. These files lack a portion of the clones; in checked studies, under half of the deficit traces to unresolved V genes, and the cause of the others is not known. The DNA was the basis for D and trimming; V, J and clone size are from that table. A total of 25,000 to 30,000 clones appear in this sample, around nine tenths of them only once. Around 15% of the sample is taken by the ten largest.

Input material: peripheral blood. The chain is encoded by TRBV3-1 (or the pseudogene TRBV3-2) joined to TRBJ1-1; no D gene is confidently identified. The origin of this receptor is a man in his sixties or seventies with acute or convalescent COVID-19. The CDR3 protein: CASSQDGWNTEAFF. The sequence in DNA is TGTGCCAGCAGCCAAGATGGCTGGAACACTGAAGCTTTCTTT.